This section outlines one TCR beta chain sequence together with its context. What it recognizes is unknown. The record originates from a study of glioma-infiltrating T cells after dendritic cell vaccination. The overall study: Patients received three intradermal dendritic cell vaccine injections at biweekly intervals. Study-wide findings and caveats: Patients with more pretreatment TILs had longer time to progression and survival.

V shed 4 bases and J 4 bases; nucleotides not matched to a gene: 6. The germline CDR1 and CDR2 sequences are SEHNR and FQNEAQ (reference sequence). CDR3 size: 16 residues. Primers: 60 V beta forward and 13 J beta reverse. The repertoire was sequenced with immunoSEQ multiplex PCR; TCRdb's copy has only in-frame clones and lacks some. The profile shows around 96,000 clones, around 80% of them singletons. PBMC sampling occurred before vaccination, two weeks after the third dose, and at progression. The source material was blood, sampled before dendritic cell vaccination. V and J are TRBV7-9 and TRBJ2-2; the match to TRBD1 covers 10 bases. This TCR derives from a human donor with glioblastoma. The CDR3 is CASSSDRGRFTGELFF. The CDR3 DNA sequence: TGTGCCAGCAGCTCTGACAGGGGGCGATTCACCGGGGAGCTGTTTTTT.